Detailed here is one TCR beta chain. These data belong to a study of blood T cell repertoires in COVID-19. Per germline, CDR1 SGHDT and CDR2 YYEEEE. The CDR3 runs to 15 residues. Germline trimming cut 4 bases from V and 4 bases from J; bases unmatched to any gene: 8. Source study methods: Nucleated cell number was recorded as an estimate derived from reference gene primer amplification. Libraries were prepared by immunoSEQ multiplex PCR; TCRdb keeps only in-frame clonotypes and omits some of them. V and J calls and clone size are copied from that table; D and trimming were computed from the DNA. The repertoire consists of about 71,000 clones, with 80% to 90% occurring once and the leading ten covering 2.5% to 3%.

This TCR was recovered from a middle-aged man with acute or convalescent COVID-19. The sequenced sample was peripheral blood. The gene calls are TRBV5-6 and TRBJ2-5, with TRBD1 matching 9 bases. The CDR3 loop reads CASSPGTGNRETQYF. DNA for the CDR3: TGTGCCAGCAGCCCGGGGACAGGGAATAGAGAGACCCAGTACTTC. The full variable domain, rest sourced from reference TRBV5-6 and TRBJ2-5, is DAGVTQSPTHLIKTRGQQVTLRCSPKSGHDTVSWYQQALGQGPQFIFQYYEEEERQRGNFPDRFSGHQFPNYSSELNVNALLLGDSALYLCASSPGTGNRETQYFGPGTRLLVL.